The entry that follows covers one TCR beta chain sequence. This sample was included in a study of blood T cell repertoires in COVID-19. Study details: The study drew acute and convalescent COVID-19 samples from the United States, Italy and Spain.

V was clipped by 6 bases and J by 3 bases, with 12 bases between them. Germline V lookup: CDR1 SQVTM, CDR2 ANQGSEA. The CDR3 consists of 14 residues. Only in-frame clones appear in the TCRdb table, and some are missing; sequencing was by immunoSEQ multiplex PCR. The sample lists more than 350,000 clones; roughly 90% were seen once. The sample comprised peripheral blood. The TCR was taken from a woman aged 25 to 45 with COVID-19, enrolled during active disease. This chain links TRBV29-1 with TRBJ1-6; TRBD1 might be the D (6 bases). In nucleotides, the CDR3 is TGCAGCGTGAGACAGGACAGCTATAATTCACCCCTCCACTTT. Protein sequence: CSVRQDSYNSPLHF.